This TCR beta chain was captured in a study of OX40 agonist ivuxolimab in advanced cancers. Profiling relied on immunoSEQ multiplex PCR, and the TCRdb table lists in-frame clones only, not all of them. This table holds fewer than 130,000 clones, approximately 90% found once. There are 16 residues in the CDR3. Germline V CDR1 and CDR2: LNHNV, YYDKDF (reference sequence). The ends lost 1 base at V and 8 bases at J; junction bases unmatched: 6. This sequence joins TRBV15 and TRBJ2-1; 12 positions agree with TRBD2. The input for sequencing was CD4+ or CD8+ T cells sorted from blood, taken in a trial of the OX40 agonist ivuxolimab. The source of this sequence is an adult with an advanced solid tumor such as melanoma, head and neck, liver or kidney cancer. CDR3 region: CATSRVRTSGTDEQFF. For the CDR3, the DNA is TGTGCCACCAGCAGAGTTCGGACTAGCGGGACGGATGAGCAGTTCTTC.